This is a list of T cell receptor beta chains from one sample in a study of blood T cell repertoires in COVID-19. Clones were sequenced by immunoSEQ multiplex PCR, and TCRdb holds only the in-frame ones, with some missing. Of 140,000 to 150,000 clones detected, around 90% appear once; the ten largest clones hold about 1.5%. The specimen sequenced was peripheral blood. These receptors all stem from a human donor in a cohort sampled during active COVID-19. CDR3s include the opening cysteine and the closing phenylalanine or tryptophan. A D gene is named only where the DNA matches it firmly. Clone size is shown for a subset of rows, as once, few, many or a class of expanded clone.

cdr3_aa	cdr3_nt	clone_size	v_call	cdr3_length	d_call	j_call
CASTTLASATEAFF	TGTGCCAGCACAACCTTAGCGTCGGCTACTGAAGCTTTCTTT	.	TRBV6-5	14	.	TRBJ1-1
CASSGQSQETQYF	TGTGCCAGCAGTGGGCAGTCCCAAGAGACCCAGTACTTC	.	TRBV2	13	.	TRBJ2-5
CATSGAGTGNTEAFF	TGTGCCACCTCCGGAGCCGGGACAGGGAACACTGAAGCTTTCTTT	.	TRBV6-5	15	TRBD1	TRBJ1-1
CASSQDRGGYTGELFF	TGCGCCAGCAGCCAAGACCGGGGGGGTTACACCGGGGAGCTGTTTTTT	once	TRBV4-3	16	TRBD2	TRBJ2-2
CAISELRPSTDTQYF	TGTGCCATCAGTGAGTTGCGGCCTAGCACAGATACGCAGTATTTT	.	TRBV10-3	15	.	TRBJ2-3
CASRAGSPDNSPLHF	TGCGCCAGTCGGGCAGGGTCCCCCGATAATTCACCCCTCCACTTT	few	TRBV5-1	15	.	TRBJ1-6
CASSYRDRDTDTQYF	TGTGCCAGTAGTTACCGGGACAGGGACACAGATACGCAGTATTTT	.	TRBV19	15	TRBD1	TRBJ2-3
CASSVGTVYYGYTF	TGTGCCAGCAGCGTAGGGACAGTTTACTATGGCTACACCTTC	.	TRBV9	14	.	TRBJ1-2
CASSKTGPEDIQYF	TGTGCCAGCAGCAAGACAGGGCCTGAGGACATTCAGTACTTC	.	TRBV7-3	14	TRBD1	TRBJ2-4
CASSYNRGVGYGYTF	TGTGCCAGCAGTTATAACAGGGGGGTCGGCTATGGCTACACCTTC	.	TRBV27	15	TRBD1	TRBJ1-2
CASSAWGTGGDNEQFF	TGTGCCAGCAGTGCGTGGGGGACAGGGGGTGACAATGAGCAGTTCTTC	.	TRBV6-1	16	TRBD1	TRBJ2-1
CASGRQGIGELFF	TGTGCCAGCGGGAGACAGGGGATCGGGGAGCTGTTTTTT	.	TRBV27	13	TRBD1	TRBJ2-2
CASSPTGGLSGNTIYF	TGTGCCAGCAGTCCGACAGGGGGCCTCTCTGGAAACACCATATATTTT	once	TRBV7-2	16	TRBD1	TRBJ1-3
CASRLLKMNTEAFF	TGTGCCAGCAGACTGCTGAAGATGAACACTGAAGCTTTCTTT	.	TRBV6-5	14	.	TRBJ1-1
CASSLAGVGTGELFF	TGCGCCAGCAGCTTGGCAGGGGTCGGCACCGGGGAGCTGTTTTTT	.	TRBV5-1	15	.	TRBJ2-2
CASSQSPGDQPQHF	TGCGCCAGCAGCCAAAGTCCAGGGGATCAGCCCCAGCATTTT	.	TRBV4-3	14	.	TRBJ1-5
CASRRDFQETQYF	TGTGCCAGCAGGCGGGACTTTCAAGAGACCCAGTACTTC	.	TRBV2	13	.	TRBJ2-5
CASSPQGINSPLHF	TGTGCCAGCTCACCTCAGGGGATTAATTCACCCCTCCACTTT	few	TRBV18	14	.	TRBJ1-6
CASSTSGYTGELFF	TGTGCCAGCTCGACTAGCGGATACACCGGGGAGCTGTTTTTT	once	TRBV18	14	TRBD2	TRBJ2-2
CASSLDRGTEAFF	TGTGCCAGCAGCTTAGACAGGGGCACTGAAGCTTTCTTT	.	TRBV11-2	13	.	TRBJ1-1
CATGTHARNYGYTF	TGTGCCACCGGGACTCATGCTCGAAACTATGGCTACACCTTC	.	TRBV19	14	.	TRBJ1-2
CASSLGASGETQYF	TGTGCCAGCAGCCTGGGGGCTAGCGGCGAGACCCAGTACTTC	.	TRBV9	14	.	TRBJ2-5
CSVAPGQGNEQFF	TGCAGCGTCGCCCCCGGACAGGGGAATGAGCAGTTCTTC	.	TRBV29-1	13	TRBD1	TRBJ2-1
CASSQDAGTGVSEQYF	TGTGCCAGCAGCCAAGATGCCGGGACAGGGGTTTCCGAGCAGTACTTC	many	TRBV3-1/TRBV3-2	16	TRBD1	TRBJ2-7
CASSLAGREAFF	TGTGCCAGCAGTTTAGCGGGGCGAGAAGCTTTCTTT	.	TRBV27	12	.	TRBJ1-1
CASSVRAGTEAFF	TGTGCCAGCAGTGTCCGGGCGGGCACTGAAGCTTTCTTT	few	TRBV25-1	13	.	TRBJ1-1
CASRLRLTNTEAFF	TGTGCCAGCAGATTGCGGTTGACGAACACTGAAGCTTTCTTT	.	TRBV27	14	.	TRBJ1-1
CASSQELPLAGGHEQYF	TGCGCCAGCAGCCAAGAACTACCCCTAGCGGGGGGGCACGAGCAGTACTTC	.	TRBV4-1	17	TRBD2	TRBJ2-7
CASSHPDLTGNGYTF	TGCGCCAGCAGCCATCCTGATTTGACAGGGAATGGCTACACCTTC	.	TRBV4-1	15	TRBD1	TRBJ1-2
CASSQDYRGEETQYF	TGCGCCAGCAGCCAAGACTATCGGGGGGAAGAGACCCAGTACTTC	.	TRBV5-1	15	TRBD2	TRBJ2-5
CASSLLASGGNEQFF	TGTGCCAGCAGCTTATTGGCTAGCGGGGGAAATGAGCAGTTCTTC	.	TRBV7-8	15	TRBD2	TRBJ2-1
CASSQASGGSLGYTF	TGTGCCAGCAGCCAAGCGTCAGGGGGCAGCCTTGGCTACACCTTC	.	TRBV3-1/TRBV3-2	15	TRBD1	TRBJ1-2
CASSFSGSSYEQYF	TGTGCCAGCAGTTTCAGCGGGAGCTCCTACGAGCAGTACTTC	.	TRBV27	14	TRBD2	TRBJ2-7
CASSETGGPGELFF	TGCGCCAGCAGCGAGACAGGGGGCCCCGGGGAGCTGTTTTTT	.	TRBV5-1	14	TRBD1	TRBJ2-2
CASSPGQATGEQYF	TGTGCCAGCTCACCGGGACAGGCGACGGGGGAGCAGTACTTC	.	TRBV18	14	TRBD1	TRBJ2-7
CASSQELPYQPQHF	TGTGCCAGCAGCCAAGAACTCCCGTATCAGCCCCAGCATTTT	.	TRBV14	14	.	TRBJ1-5
CASSPGTGWSYEQYF	TGTGCCAGCAGCCCAGGGACAGGGTGGTCCTACGAGCAGTACTTC	.	TRBV7-8	15	TRBD1	TRBJ2-7
CAPRTTGTSGFFQETQYF	TGCGCCCCAAGAACGACCGGGACTAGCGGTTTTTTTCAAGAGACCCAGTACTTC	.	TRBV5-1	18	TRBD2	TRBJ2-5
CASSLTGGSATEAFF	TGCGCCAGCAGCCTTACAGGGGGCAGCGCTACTGAAGCTTTCTTT	once	TRBV5-1	15	TRBD1	TRBJ1-1
CASSQAPDMNTEAFF	TGTGCCAGCAGCCAAGCTCCCGACATGAACACTGAAGCTTTCTTT	.	TRBV4-2	15	.	TRBJ1-1
CASSLIVADTQYF	TGTGCCAGCAGCTTAATAGTAGCAGATACGCAGTATTTT	.	TRBV7-6	13	.	TRBJ2-3
CATSDLAGGSSYNEQFF	TGTGCCACCAGTGATCTAGCGGGGGGAAGCTCCTACAATGAGCAGTTCTTC	.	TRBV24-1	17	TRBD2	TRBJ2-1
CASSSPGEEPEAFF	TGTGCCAGCAGCTCGCCGGGGGAGGAACCTGAAGCTTTCTTT	once	TRBV9	14	.	TRBJ1-1
CASSRGWVGGDEQYF	TGTGCCAGCAGCAGGGGGTGGGTAGGTGGCGACGAGCAGTACTTC	.	TRBV3-1/TRBV3-2	15	.	TRBJ2-7
CASSYGGTSGSTDTQYF	TGTGCCAGCAGCTACGGTGGGACTAGCGGGAGCACAGATACGCAGTATTTT	.	TRBV7-9	17	TRBD2	TRBJ2-3
CSVENPGQGGNEQFF	TGCAGCGTTGAAAACCCGGGACAGGGAGGTAATGAGCAGTTCTTC	.	TRBV29-1	15	TRBD1	TRBJ2-1
CASSRGGAGNGYTF	TGTGCCAGCTCACGGGGGGGCGCTGGAAATGGCTACACCTTC	.	TRBV18	14	.	TRBJ1-2
CAWSVNRAYEQYF	TGTGCCTGGAGTGTAAACAGGGCATACGAGCAGTACTTC	.	TRBV30	13	.	TRBJ2-7
CASSLDRGPWGNTIYF	TGTGCCAGCAGCCTGGACAGGGGGCCGTGGGGAAACACCATATATTTT	.	TRBV5-6	16	TRBD1	TRBJ1-3
CASRGLLSGNTIYF	TGCGCCAGCCGTGGGCTACTCTCTGGAAACACCATATATTTT	.	TRBV5-1	14	.	TRBJ1-3
CASSLQVGPGTYTF	TGTGCCAGCAGCCTCCAGGTGGGCCCCGGTACCTACACCTTC	.	TRBV7-9	14	.	TRBJ1-2
CASSEDRGHLSGANVLTF	TGTGCCAGCAGTGAAGACAGGGGGCATCTGTCTGGGGCCAACGTCCTGACTTTC	.	TRBV6-1	18	TRBD1	TRBJ2-6
CATDREGTGELFF	TGTGCCACGGACAGGGAGGGGACCGGGGAGCTGTTTTTT	.	TRBV6-5	13	.	TRBJ2-2